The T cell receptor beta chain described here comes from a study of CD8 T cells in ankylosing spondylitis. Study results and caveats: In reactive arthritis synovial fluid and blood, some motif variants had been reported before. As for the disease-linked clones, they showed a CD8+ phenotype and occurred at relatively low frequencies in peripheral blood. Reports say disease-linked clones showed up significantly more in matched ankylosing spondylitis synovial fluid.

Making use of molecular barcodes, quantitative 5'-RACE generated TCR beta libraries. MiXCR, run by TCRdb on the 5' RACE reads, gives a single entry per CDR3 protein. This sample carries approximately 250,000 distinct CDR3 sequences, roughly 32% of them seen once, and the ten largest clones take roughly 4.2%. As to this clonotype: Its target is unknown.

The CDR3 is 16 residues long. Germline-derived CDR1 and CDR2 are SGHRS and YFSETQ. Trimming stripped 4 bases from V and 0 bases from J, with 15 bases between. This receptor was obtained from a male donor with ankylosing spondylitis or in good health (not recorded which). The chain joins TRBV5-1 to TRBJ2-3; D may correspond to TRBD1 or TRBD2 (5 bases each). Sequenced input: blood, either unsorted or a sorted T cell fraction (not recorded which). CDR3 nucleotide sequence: TGCGCCAGCAGCCCTACCAGGGACCTCAGCACAGATACGCAGTATTTT. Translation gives CASSPTRDLSTDTQYF.